Reported below is one T cell receptor (beta chain). This sample is drawn from a study of cytomegalovirus exposure and HLA in healthy donors. The CDR3 totals 15 residues. CDR1 and CDR2 (germline): SGHTS, YDEGEE. Losses at the gene ends were 2 bases for V and 3 bases for J; bases not matched to a gene: 5. Donors consisted of healthy bone marrow donors. Primers included in the PCR were 60 Vbeta and 13 Jbeta primers. TCRdb's table, derived via immunoSEQ multiplex PCR, lists solely in-frame clones and lacks some. The sample carries more than 95,000 clones, 77% recorded once. The gene calls are TRBV5-8 and TRBJ2-1, with 7 bases aligning to TRBD2. The clonotype was recovered from a man between 45 and 60 years old in good health and CMV-seropositive. Sequenced: PBMCs. CDR3 DNA: TGTGCCAGCAGCTTTTTAGCTAGCGGCTACAATGAGCAGTTCTTC. Translation: CASSFLASGYNEQFF. Variable domain in full (rest from reference TRBV5-8 and TRBJ2-1): EAGVTQSPTHLIKTRGQQATLRCSPISGHTSVYWYQQALGLGLQFLLWYDEGEERNRGNFPPRFSGRQFPNYSSELNVNALELEDSALYLCASSFLASGYNEQFFGPGTRLTVL.